A selection of T cell receptor beta chains follows, all from one sample in a study of blood T cell repertoires in COVID-19. Clones were read by immunoSEQ multiplex PCR, and TCRdb kept only the in-frame ones, dropping some. Of a few hundred thousand clones listed, about 90% are singletons. Sequenced material: peripheral blood. These receptors originate from a man aged 60 to 75 with acute or convalescent COVID-19. CDR3s include the opening cysteine and the closing phenylalanine or tryptophan. Fields, in order: clone size, V gene, J gene, CDR3 length, D gene, CDR3 DNA, CDR3 protein. The D gene is left open where the match is weak. Size is stated for part of the rows, as once, few or many counts, or as a class when the clone is expanded.

clone_size: NA; v_call: TRBV10-3; j_call: TRBJ2-7; cdr3_length: 13; d_call: NA; cdr3_nt: TGTGCCATTAATTCCCGGGAGAAGGAAAAGCAGTACTTC; cdr3_aa: CAINSREKEKQYF
clone_size: few; v_call: TRBV7-2; j_call: TRBJ2-7; cdr3_length: 14; d_call: TRBD1; cdr3_nt: TGTGCCAGCAGCCCCACAGGGGGCCGTTACGAGCAGTACTTC; cdr3_aa: CASSPTGGRYEQYF
clone_size: NA; v_call: TRBV5-5; j_call: TRBJ2-3; cdr3_length: 15; d_call: NA; cdr3_nt: TGTGCCAGCAGCTTGGATCAGGTCTCCACAGATACGCAGTATTTT; cdr3_aa: CASSLDQVSTDTQYF
clone_size: NA; v_call: TRBV19; j_call: TRBJ2-2; cdr3_length: 16; d_call: NA; cdr3_nt: TGTGCCAGTAGTATAGCGGGAGAAGCGAACACCGGGGAGCTGTTTTTT; cdr3_aa: CASSIAGEANTGELFF
clone_size: NA; v_call: TRBV18; j_call: TRBJ1-1; cdr3_length: 15; d_call: TRBD1; cdr3_nt: TGTGCCAGCTCACCAGAGCCGGGACAGGGCACTGAAGCTTTCTTT; cdr3_aa: CASSPEPGQGTEAFF
clone_size: NA; v_call: TRBV28; j_call: TRBJ1-4; cdr3_length: 16; d_call: TRBD1; cdr3_nt: TGTGCCAGCAGTTTATCGAGGGGGCGGATGTATGAAAAACTGTTTTTT; cdr3_aa: CASSLSRGRMYEKLFF
clone_size: NA; v_call: TRBV29-1; j_call: TRBJ1-2; cdr3_length: 13; d_call: NA; cdr3_nt: TGCAGCGTTGAGAGAGAGGATCGCTATGGCTACACCTTC; cdr3_aa: CSVEREDRYGYTF
clone_size: NA; v_call: TRBV15; j_call: TRBJ2-2; cdr3_length: 15; d_call: TRBD1; cdr3_nt: TGTGCCACCAGCAGATTGGACAGGTCCACCGGGGAGCTGTTTTTT; cdr3_aa: CATSRLDRSTGELFF
clone_size: NA; v_call: TRBV3-1/TRBV3-2; j_call: TRBJ1-6; cdr3_length: 15; d_call: NA; cdr3_nt: TGTGCCAGCAGCCCGAGCAGAGGGGGAAATTCACCCCTCCACTTT; cdr3_aa: CASSPSRGGNSPLHF
clone_size: NA; v_call: TRBV28; j_call: TRBJ1-4; cdr3_length: 16; d_call: NA; cdr3_nt: TGTGCCAGCAGTTTTGGACAGACGGAATATAATGAAAAACTGTTTTTT; cdr3_aa: CASSFGQTEYNEKLFF
clone_size: NA; v_call: TRBV9; j_call: TRBJ2-1; cdr3_length: 14; d_call: NA; cdr3_nt: TGTGCCAGCAGCCTATACCAGCAGGACAATGAGCAGTTCTTC; cdr3_aa: CASSLYQQDNEQFF
clone_size: NA; v_call: TRBV6-5; j_call: TRBJ1-3; cdr3_length: 16; d_call: TRBD1; cdr3_nt: TGTGCCAGCAGTTACCGGACAGGGGGCCTTGGAAACACCATATATTTT; cdr3_aa: CASSYRTGGLGNTIYF
clone_size: NA; v_call: TRBV4-3; j_call: TRBJ1-5; cdr3_length: 15; d_call: TRBD1; cdr3_nt: TGCGCCAGCAGCCAAATGACAGGGGAAGGTCAGCCCCAGCATTTT; cdr3_aa: CASSQMTGEGQPQHF
clone_size: once; v_call: TRBV15; j_call: TRBJ1-1; cdr3_length: 19; d_call: NA; cdr3_nt: TGTGCCACCAGCAGGGGACCCCAGGTTGGACAGCCCATGAACACTGAAGCTTTCTTT; cdr3_aa: CATSRGPQVGQPMNTEAFF
clone_size: NA; v_call: TRBV7-8; j_call: TRBJ2-7; cdr3_length: 16; d_call: TRBD1; cdr3_nt: TGTGCCAGCAGCCCGTACGGGACAGCAATGGGCTACGAGCAGTACTTC; cdr3_aa: CASSPYGTAMGYEQYF
clone_size: NA; v_call: TRBV27; j_call: TRBJ2-3; cdr3_length: 16; d_call: TRBD2; cdr3_nt: TGTGCCAGCAGTTTAGGTAGCGGGAGTGCAACAGATACGCAGTATTTT; cdr3_aa: CASSLGSGSATDTQYF
clone_size: few; v_call: TRBV5-6; j_call: TRBJ2-3; cdr3_length: 15; d_call: NA; cdr3_nt: TGTGCCAGCAGCTTGACCCAGCTAGGGGCAGATACGCAGTATTTT; cdr3_aa: CASSLTQLGADTQYF
clone_size: NA; v_call: TRBV28; j_call: TRBJ1-1; cdr3_length: 15; d_call: NA; cdr3_nt: TGTGCCAGCAGTTTAGATGCAGGGATGAACACTGAAGCTTTCTTT; cdr3_aa: CASSLDAGMNTEAFF
clone_size: NA; v_call: TRBV7-6; j_call: TRBJ2-5; cdr3_length: 16; d_call: TRBD2; cdr3_nt: TGTGCCAGCAGCTTAGGTTCGCGGGAGGCCCGGAAGACCCAGTACTTC; cdr3_aa: CASSLGSREARKTQYF
clone_size: NA; v_call: TRBV24-1; j_call: TRBJ1-5; cdr3_length: 14; d_call: NA; cdr3_nt: TGTGCCACCAGTGATTTGAACAGGGAAAAGCCCCAGCATTTT; cdr3_aa: CATSDLNREKPQHF
clone_size: once; v_call: TRBV9; j_call: TRBJ1-5; cdr3_length: 15; d_call: NA; cdr3_nt: TGTGCCAGCAGCGCACAGGGATATAGCAATCAGCCCCAGCATTTT; cdr3_aa: CASSAQGYSNQPQHF
clone_size: NA; v_call: TRBV3-1/TRBV3-2; j_call: TRBJ2-5; cdr3_length: 13; d_call: NA; cdr3_nt: TGTGCCAGCAGCCAAGTACAGGGAAAGACCCAGTACTTC; cdr3_aa: CASSQVQGKTQYF
clone_size: few; v_call: TRBV30; j_call: TRBJ1-6; cdr3_length: 15; d_call: NA; cdr3_nt: TGTGCCTGGAGTGTAAGGGGGGGGTATAATTCACCCCTCCACTTT; cdr3_aa: CAWSVRGGYNSPLHF
clone_size: NA; v_call: TRBV4-2; j_call: TRBJ2-2; cdr3_length: 19; d_call: TRBD2; cdr3_nt: TGTGCCAGCAGCCAGCATGAGGAAAGCGGGAGGGCCTACGACGGGGAGCTGTTTTTT; cdr3_aa: CASSQHEESGRAYDGELFF
clone_size: NA; v_call: TRBV28; j_call: TRBJ1-5; cdr3_length: 17; d_call: TRBD1; cdr3_nt: TGTGCCAGCAGTCCCCCGGGACAGGGATATAGCAATCAGCCCCAGCATTTT; cdr3_aa: CASSPPGQGYSNQPQHF
clone_size: NA; v_call: TRBV5-1; j_call: TRBJ2-2; cdr3_length: 16; d_call: TRBD2; cdr3_nt: TGCGCCAGCAGCCCGGGACTAGCGGGAGGTACCGGGGAGCTGTTTTTT; cdr3_aa: CASSPGLAGGTGELFF
clone_size: NA; v_call: TRBV5-1; j_call: TRBJ1-2; cdr3_length: 15; d_call: NA; cdr3_nt: TGCGCCAGCAGCTTGGTTGACAGTAGAGACTATGGCTACACCTTC; cdr3_aa: CASSLVDSRDYGYTF
clone_size: NA; v_call: TRBV2; j_call: TRBJ1-2; cdr3_length: 14; d_call: NA; cdr3_nt: TGTGCCAGCAGTCTGGACACTACTAACTATGGCTACACCTTC; cdr3_aa: CASSLDTTNYGYTF
clone_size: NA; v_call: TRBV27; j_call: TRBJ2-1; cdr3_length: 15; d_call: TRBD1; cdr3_nt: TGTGCCAGCGCTTCCTACCTGGGACAGCACAATGAGCAGTTCTTC; cdr3_aa: CASASYLGQHNEQFF
clone_size: NA; v_call: TRBV5-8; j_call: TRBJ2-7; cdr3_length: 14; d_call: TRBD1; cdr3_nt: TGTGCCAGCAGCTACGGACAGGGGGCTTCCGAGCAGTACTTC; cdr3_aa: CASSYGQGASEQYF
clone_size: NA; v_call: TRBV11-3; j_call: TRBJ2-1; cdr3_length: 15; d_call: TRBD2; cdr3_nt: TGTGCCAGCAGCTTACTAGCGGGATTAAACAATGAGCAGTTCTTC; cdr3_aa: CASSLLAGLNNEQFF
clone_size: once; v_call: TRBV6-5; j_call: TRBJ2-5; cdr3_length: 16; d_call: NA; cdr3_nt: TGTGCCAGCAGTTACCGCACTCCCGGACAGCAAGAGACCCAGTACTTC; cdr3_aa: CASSYRTPGQQETQYF
clone_size: NA; v_call: TRBV18; j_call: TRBJ2-2; cdr3_length: 17; d_call: TRBD1; cdr3_nt: TGTGCCAGCTCACCGATCCGGGACAGGGGGATTGCCGGGGAGCTGTTTTTT; cdr3_aa: CASSPIRDRGIAGELFF
clone_size: NA; v_call: TRBV9; j_call: TRBJ2-1; cdr3_length: 16; d_call: TRBD1; cdr3_nt: TGTGCCAGCAGCAAAAGGGGGCTAGGCTCCTACAATGAGCAGTTCTTC; cdr3_aa: CASSKRGLGSYNEQFF
clone_size: NA; v_call: TRBV19; j_call: TRBJ1-2; cdr3_length: 14; d_call: NA; cdr3_nt: TGTGCCAGTGATAAGGGTGCGGGCGACTATGGCTACACCTTC; cdr3_aa: CASDKGAGDYGYTF
clone_size: once; v_call: TRBV11-3; j_call: TRBJ1-1; cdr3_length: 15; d_call: NA; cdr3_nt: TGTGCCAGCAGCGCGATACAGGGCTGGAGGACTGAAGCTTTCTTT; cdr3_aa: CASSAIQGWRTEAFF
clone_size: NA; v_call: TRBV24-1; j_call: TRBJ2-1; cdr3_length: 17; d_call: TRBD2; cdr3_nt: TGTGCCACCAGTGACCGTACTAGCGGGAGGGCCTACAATGAGCAGTTCTTC; cdr3_aa: CATSDRTSGRAYNEQFF
clone_size: NA; v_call: TRBV28; j_call: TRBJ2-5; cdr3_length: 15; d_call: TRBD1; cdr3_nt: TGTGCCAGCAGTCTGCCCCCAGGGGGCACAGAGACCCAGTACTTC; cdr3_aa: CASSLPPGGTETQYF
clone_size: once; v_call: TRBV28; j_call: TRBJ1-5; cdr3_length: 14; d_call: NA; cdr3_nt: TGTGCCAGCAGTTTGGGCCGGGGTCGCCAGCCCCAGCATTTT; cdr3_aa: CASSLGRGRQPQHF
clone_size: once; v_call: TRBV4-2; j_call: TRBJ1-2; cdr3_length: 18; d_call: NA; cdr3_nt: TGTGCCAGCAGCCAAGATTATATAGGCATCGGAGAAAACTATGGCTACACCTTC; cdr3_aa: CASSQDYIGIGENYGYTF
clone_size: NA; v_call: TRBV10-3; j_call: TRBJ2-7; cdr3_length: 14; d_call: TRBD1; cdr3_nt: TGTGCCATCAGCTTGACAGGGGCGTCCTACGAGCAGTACTTC; cdr3_aa: CAISLTGASYEQYF
clone_size: NA; v_call: TRBV23-1; j_call: TRBJ1-1; cdr3_length: 18; d_call: NA; cdr3_nt: TGCGCCAGCAGTTGTTTGGGTGCGGGGGGATCCGTGAACACTGAAGCTTTCTTT; cdr3_aa: CASSCLGAGGSVNTEAFF
clone_size: NA; v_call: TRBV18; j_call: TRBJ1-1; cdr3_length: 17; d_call: NA; cdr3_nt: TGTGCCAGCTCACCTTCCGCCCGAGCAGGGGTGAACACTGAAGCTTTCTTT; cdr3_aa: CASSPSARAGVNTEAFF
clone_size: few; v_call: TRBV2; j_call: TRBJ1-2; cdr3_length: 14; d_call: NA; cdr3_nt: TGTGCCAGCAGTGAGGGAGGGATTGGTGGTGGCTACACCTTC; cdr3_aa: CASSEGGIGGGYTF
clone_size: NA; v_call: TRBV6-2/TRBV6-3; j_call: TRBJ1-2; cdr3_length: 12; d_call: NA; cdr3_nt: TGTGCCAGCAGTTTTGGACAGCGCGGCTACACCTTC; cdr3_aa: CASSFGQRGYTF
clone_size: NA; v_call: TRBV28; j_call: TRBJ2-2; cdr3_length: 12; d_call: NA; cdr3_nt: TGTGCCAGCACACAAAACACCGGGGAGCTGTTTTTT; cdr3_aa: CASTQNTGELFF